Ten or more counts support the clone carrying this TCR beta chain. Preparing the TCRbeta library involved the use of unique molecular identifiers. TCRdb processed the PCR reads anew with MiXCR; each CDR3 protein has one entry. This sample has about 690,000 distinct CDR3 sequences, with 16% found just once. The data stem from a study of T-cell reconstitution after alpha-beta-depleted transplantation in children. This CDR3 region has 14 residues. The V gene end was trimmed by 4 bases and the J gene end by 3 bases; junction bases not matched to a gene: 3. Germline-derived CDR1 and CDR2 are MNHEY and SMNVEV (reference sequence).

The sequencing here drew on PBMCs from the stem cell graft donor, taken from the stem cell graft. V and J are TRBV27 and TRBJ1-2, with TRBD1 matching 9 bases. This receptor was taken from a human donor who donated a stem cell graft to a child with acute myeloid leukemia. The CDR3 sequence: CASSSGTGHYGYTF. In DNA form, the CDR3 reads TGTGCCAGCAGTTCCGGGACAGGGCACTATGGCTACACCTTC.